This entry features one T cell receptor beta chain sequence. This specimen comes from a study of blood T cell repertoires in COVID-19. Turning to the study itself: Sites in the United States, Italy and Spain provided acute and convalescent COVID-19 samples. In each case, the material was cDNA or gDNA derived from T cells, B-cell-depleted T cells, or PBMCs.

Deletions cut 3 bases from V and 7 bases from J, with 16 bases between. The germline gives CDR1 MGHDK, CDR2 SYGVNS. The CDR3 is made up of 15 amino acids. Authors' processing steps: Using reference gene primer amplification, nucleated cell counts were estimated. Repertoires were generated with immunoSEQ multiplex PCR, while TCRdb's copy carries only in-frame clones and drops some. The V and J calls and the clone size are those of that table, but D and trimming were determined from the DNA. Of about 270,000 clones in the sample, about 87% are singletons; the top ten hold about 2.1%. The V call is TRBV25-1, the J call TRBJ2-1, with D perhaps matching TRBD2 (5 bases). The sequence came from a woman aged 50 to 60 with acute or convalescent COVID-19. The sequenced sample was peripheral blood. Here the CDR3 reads CASSDGTDLGNEQFF. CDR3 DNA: TGTGCCAGCAGTGATGGAACGGACTTGGGGAATGAGCAGTTCTTC. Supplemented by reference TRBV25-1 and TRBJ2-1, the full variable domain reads EADIYQTPRYLVIGTGKKITLECSQTMGHDKMYWYQQDPGMELHLIHYSYGVNSTEKGDLSSESTVSRIRTEHFPLTLESARPSHTSQYLCASSDGTDLGNEQFFGPGTRLTVL.